The rows below give T cell receptor beta chains drawn from one sample of a study of cytomegalovirus exposure and HLA in healthy donors. This table comes from immunoSEQ multiplex PCR, and its TCRdb copy is limited to in-frame clones, with some not included. The repertoire includes some 120,000 clones, 9% to 10% of them detected once, and roughly 3% sits in the top ten. The specimen sequenced was PBMCs. The receptors originated from a man aged 25-45 years in good health and CMV-seronegative. CDR3s include the opening cysteine and the closing phenylalanine or tryptophan. D genes are given only for firm matches.

v_gene	j_gene	d_gene	CDR3aa
TRBV6-1	TRBJ2-2	TRBD2	CATPGLADAGELFF
TRBV4-3	TRBJ1-4	TRBD1	CASSRATGGLGEKLFF
TRBV11-2	TRBJ2-1	TRBD2	CASSRLAGGRAEQFF
TRBV28	TRBJ1-5	TRBD1	CASRVMRGQQHF
TRBV11-3	TRBJ2-7	TRBD1	CASSRPGTDTSSYEQYF
TRBV30	TRBJ2-7	.	CAWSRQGYEQYF
TRBV5-8	TRBJ2-7	.	CASSLGQGLYEQYF
TRBV5-6	TRBJ1-4	.	CASSLGGQRSEKLFF
TRBV9	TRBJ1-6	.	CASSRGPQGSPLHF
TRBV29-1	TRBJ1-1	TRBD1	CSVGPVWDSDLNTEAFF
TRBV19	TRBJ2-7	TRBD1	CASSRGQAYEQYF
TRBV29-1	TRBJ2-7	TRBD1	CSVLVGTGAYEQYF
TRBV13	TRBJ2-3	TRBD2	CATHWVGGPRDTQYF
TRBV5-6	TRBJ2-1	TRBD1	CASSHRGGFIYNEQFF
TRBV19	TRBJ2-7	TRBD1	CASTPGTVRGYEQYF
TRBV5-1	TRBJ1-6	TRBD1	CASSPQGVRSPLHF
TRBV6-5	TRBJ2-1	TRBD1	CASSNSRTGRHNEQFF
TRBV5-6	TRBJ2-5	TRBD2	CASSLTSGAAEQYF
TRBV4-1	TRBJ2-5	.	CASSQVLAETQYF
TRBV19	TRBJ1-1	TRBD1	CASRKGQGLMNTEAFF
TRBV29-1	TRBJ2-7	.	CSVVSQNRDGGFLGQYF
TRBV7-9	TRBJ2-7	.	CAGQGLSSEQYF
TRBV10-3	TRBJ1-1	TRBD1	CAISDTGGEAFF
TRBV27	TRBJ2-1	.	CAKSHPPGAAYNEQFF
TRBV11-2	TRBJ2-5	TRBD2	CASSLAGTSGQETQYF
TRBV5-1	TRBJ2-1	TRBD2	CASSLDPGGSSYNEQFF
TRBV21-1	TRBJ1-1	.	CASSKTTGLGTEAFF
TRBV6-1	TRBJ2-3	.	CASSVSAGGGTDTQYF